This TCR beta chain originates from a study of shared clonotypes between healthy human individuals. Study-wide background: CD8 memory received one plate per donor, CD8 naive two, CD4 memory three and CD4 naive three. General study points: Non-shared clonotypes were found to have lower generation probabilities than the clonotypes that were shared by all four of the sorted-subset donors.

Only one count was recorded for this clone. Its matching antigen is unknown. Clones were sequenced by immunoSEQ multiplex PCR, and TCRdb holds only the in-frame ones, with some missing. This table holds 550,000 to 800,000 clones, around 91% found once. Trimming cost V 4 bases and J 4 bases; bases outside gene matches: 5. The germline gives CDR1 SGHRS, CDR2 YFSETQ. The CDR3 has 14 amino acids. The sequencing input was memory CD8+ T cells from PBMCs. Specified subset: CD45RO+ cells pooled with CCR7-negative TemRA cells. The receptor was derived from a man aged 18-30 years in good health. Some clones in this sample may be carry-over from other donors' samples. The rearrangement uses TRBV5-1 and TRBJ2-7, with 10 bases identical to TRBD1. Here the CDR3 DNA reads TGCGCCAGCAGCGCGGACAGGGGGGCGTACGAGCAGTACTTC. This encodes CASSADRGAYEQYF.